A single sample is the source of the 13 T cell receptor beta chains below, sequenced in a study of T cell responses to AZD1222 COVID-19 vaccine. Only in-frame clones appear in the TCRdb table, and some are missing; sequencing was by immunoSEQ multiplex PCR. The data show roughly 120,000 clones, around 90% seen once. This specimen consisted of peripheral blood, obtained on day 0 of AZD1222 vaccination. Receptors originate from an adult in good health.

The gene calls are TRBV10-2 and TRBJ2-7, with D unresolved. CDR3 length: 12 amino acids. In germline, CDR1 is WSHSY, CDR2 SAAADI. Between the trimmed V and J ends, which lost 3 bases and 5 bases, there was a span of 8 bases. The CDR3, as DNA: TGCGCCAGCAGTGAAGATGGTCACGAGCAGTACTTC. Translating it yields CASSEDGHEQYF.

This sequence joins TRBV19 and TRBJ1-2; D is possibly TRBD1 (5 bases). Germline V gene lookup returns CDR1 LNHDA and CDR2 SQIVND (reference sequence). The CDR3 runs to 15 residues. With 3 bases removed from V and 8 bases from J, the gap between germline ends came to 19 bases. The CDR3 nucleotides are TGTGCCAGTAGTATGGCAGCGGGGCCCCCGGGAGGCTACACCTTC. It yields the protein CASSMAAGPPGGYTF.

V is TRBV10-3 and J is TRBJ2-7, with TRBD1 as a possible D gene (6 bases). V was trimmed by 5 bases and J by 2 bases, leaving 7 bases between them. In germline, CDR1 is ENHRY, CDR2 SYGVKD. The CDR3 covers 12 residues. CDR3 DNA: TGTGCCATCAGTAACAGGGCCTACGAGCAGTACTTC. Translating it yields CAISNRAYEQYF.

The chain is built from TRBV9 and TRBJ1-6; 9 positions agree with TRBD1. V shed 0 bases, J shed 7 bases, and the junction held 2 bases outside the gene matches. This CDR3 contains 15 residues. CDR1 and CDR2 (germline): SGDLS, YYNGEE. CDR3 protein: CASSVGDRDNSPLHF. The CDR3 coding sequence is TGTGCCAGCAGCGTAGGGGACAGGGACAATTCACCCCTCCACTTT.

The V and J genes are TRBV6-1 and TRBJ1-5, with D uncertain. The CDR3 runs to 14 residues. Trimming stripped 2 bases from V and 7 bases from J, with 12 bases between. Per the germline V gene, CDR1 is MNHNS and CDR2 is SASEGT. CDR3 nucleotides: TGTGCCAGCAGTGAAACGGAGGGCCTGCAGCCCCAGCATTTT. This codes for CASSETEGLQPQHF.

This chain connects TRBV3-1 (or the pseudogene TRBV3-2) to TRBJ2-2; D is unresolved. This CDR3 region has 15 residues. Germline V gene sequence: CDR1 LGHDT, CDR2 YNNKEL (reference sequence). V lost 0 bases, J lost 4 bases, and 9 bases lay in between. The chain's CDR3 is CASSQESSATGELFF. CDR3 DNA sequence: TGTGCCAGCAGCCAAGAGAGCTCCGCCACCGGGGAGCTGTTTTTT.

The chain links TRBV5-1 to TRBJ2-7, with D perhaps matching TRBD1 (6 bases). V was trimmed by 3 bases and J by 1 base, leaving 8 bases between them. Germline CDR1 SGHRS, CDR2 YFSETQ. The CDR3 sequence is 13 residues long. The chain's CDR3 is CASSSDSSYEQYF. The CDR3 nucleotides read TGCGCCAGCAGCTCGGACAGTTCCTACGAGCAGTACTTC.

This clone was picked up a small number of times. The chain couples TRBV12-3 or TRBV12-4 to TRBJ2-7, with 11 bases identical to TRBD2. J gave up 6 bases and V 5 bases, and 3 bases lay outside the gene matches. The CDR3 runs to 13 residues. The CDR3 DNA is TGTGCCAGCAGTGAACTAGCGGGGGTCGAGCAGTACTTC. Translating gives CASSELAGVEQYF.

J is TRBJ1-3 and V is TRBV7-8, with TRBD1 matching over 10 bases. V gave up 5 bases and J gave up 1 base; unmatched junction bases: 5. This CDR3 comprises 16 residues. Germline loops: CDR1 SGHVS, CDR2 FQNEAQ. CDR3 coding DNA: TGTGCCAGCAGCAAGAAGGACAGGGGGTCTGGAAACACCATATATTTT. Protein sequence: CASSKKDRGSGNTIYF.

This chain uses TRBV2 with TRBJ1-1, with D possibly TRBD1 on 5 matching bases. The CDR3 runs to 13 residues. Per the germline V gene, CDR1 is SNHLY and CDR2 is FYNNEI. V shed 6 bases and J shed 4 bases, with 12 bases lying between them. Written as DNA, the CDR3 is TGTGCCAGCAGGGGGGTGGGAGGCACTGAAGCTTTCTTT. It specifies CASRGVGGTEAFF. The variable domain in full, completed from reference TRBV2 and TRBJ1-1, reads EPEVTQTPSHQVTQMGQEVILRCVPISNHLYFYWYRQILGQKVEFLVSFYNNEISEKSEIFDDQFSVERPDGSNFTLKIRSTKLEDSAMYFCASRGVGGTEAFFGQGTRLTVV.

The rearrangement uses TRBV30 and TRBJ2-3; TRBD1 is a possible D gene (6 bases). The germline CDR1 and CDR2 sequences are GTSNPN and SVGIG (reference sequence). V lost 4 bases to trimming and J lost 2 bases, with 16 bases between them. The CDR3 is made up of 15 amino acids. The CDR3, as DNA: TGTGCCTGGACGCAGGGGCTGGGGGTCACAGATACGCAGTATTTT. Translated: CAWTQGLGVTDTQYF.

The chain has TRBV15 and TRBJ1-6; TRBD1 might be the D (6 bases). The germline V gene has CDR1 LNHNV and CDR2 YYDKDF (reference sequence). The CDR3 length is 15 residues. V was cut by 2 bases and J by 9 bases, with 14 bases left in between. The CDR3 region is CATSRIRGLGSPLHF. The CDR3 region has the DNA TGTGCCACCAGCAGAATCAGGGGTCTCGGTTCACCCCTCCACTTT.

The rearrangement uses TRBV6-1 and TRBJ2-4; D might be TRBD2 (5 bases). Germline CDR1 is MNHNS and CDR2 is SASEGT. V shed 2 bases and J shed 2 bases, with 10 bases lying between them. The CDR3 runs to 15 residues. The CDR3 coding sequence is TGTGCCAGCAGTGAATGGGTAGCGACCAAAAACATTCAGTACTTC. Amino acids: CASSEWVATKNIQYF.